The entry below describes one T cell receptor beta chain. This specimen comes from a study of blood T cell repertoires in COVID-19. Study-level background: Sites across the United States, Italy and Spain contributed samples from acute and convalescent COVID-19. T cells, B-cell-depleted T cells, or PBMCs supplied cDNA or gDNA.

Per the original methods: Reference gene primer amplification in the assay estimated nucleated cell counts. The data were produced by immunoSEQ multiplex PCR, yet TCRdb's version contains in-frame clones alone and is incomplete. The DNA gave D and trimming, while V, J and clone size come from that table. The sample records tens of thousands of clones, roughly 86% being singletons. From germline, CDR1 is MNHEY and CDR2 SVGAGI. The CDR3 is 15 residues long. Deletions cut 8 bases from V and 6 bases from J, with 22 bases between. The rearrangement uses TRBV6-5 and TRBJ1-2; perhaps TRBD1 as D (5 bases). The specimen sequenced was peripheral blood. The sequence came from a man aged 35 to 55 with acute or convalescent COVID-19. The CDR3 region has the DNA TGTGCCAGCTCACCAGAGGGGTGGAGGGATGATGGCTACACCTTC. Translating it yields CASSPEGWRDDGYTF.